This TCR beta chain stems from a study of T cells in Graves' hyperthyroidism and ophthalmopathy. Overall study results and limits: Most expanded thyroid clonotypes above 0.001 recurred in blood. With a median lead of roughly 6.8 months before onset, the model predicted ophthalmopathy.

Amplified TCR beta CDR3 regions derived from RNA transcripts. The TCR CDR3 first-round RT-PCR relied on the HTBI primer set. Each CDR3 protein gets one entry after TCRdb re-called the multiplex PCR reads with MiXCR. The sample shows fewer than 850,000 distinct CDR3 sequences, 17% of them seen only once. In this sample, this clonotype turned up a few times. The target antigen is unknown. V dropped 4 bases and J dropped 0 bases, with 11 bases sitting between them. CDR1 and CDR2 from the germline V gene are SGHRS and YFSETQ. CDR3 length: 15 residues. The clonotype originates from a man aged 45-65 years with Graves' hyperthyroidism. Sequencing was performed on blood. This chain uses TRBV5-1 with TRBJ2-1, with a tentative D call TRBD2 (5 bases). CDR3 loop: CASSTRLSSYNEQFF. The CDR3 nucleotides read TGCGCCAGCAGCACTAGACTGAGCTCCTACAATGAGCAGTTCTTC.